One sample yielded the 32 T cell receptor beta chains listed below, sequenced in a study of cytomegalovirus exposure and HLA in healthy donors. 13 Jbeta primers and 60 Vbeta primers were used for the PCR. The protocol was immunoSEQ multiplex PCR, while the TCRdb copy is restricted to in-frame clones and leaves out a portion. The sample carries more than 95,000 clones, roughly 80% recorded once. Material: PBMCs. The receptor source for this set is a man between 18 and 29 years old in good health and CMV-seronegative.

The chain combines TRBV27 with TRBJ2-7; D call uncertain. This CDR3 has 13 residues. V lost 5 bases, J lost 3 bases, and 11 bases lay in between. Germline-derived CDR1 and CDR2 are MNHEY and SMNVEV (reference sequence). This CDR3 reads CASSPYAHYEQYF. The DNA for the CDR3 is TGTGCCAGCAGTCCCTACGCCCACTACGAGCAGTACTTC.

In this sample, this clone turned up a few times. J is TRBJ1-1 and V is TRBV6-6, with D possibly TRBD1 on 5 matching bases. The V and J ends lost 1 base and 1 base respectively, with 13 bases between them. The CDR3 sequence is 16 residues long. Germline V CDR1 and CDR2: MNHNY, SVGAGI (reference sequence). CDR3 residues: CASSYYLGTENTEAFF. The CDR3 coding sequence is TGTGCCAGCAGTTACTATTTAGGGACTGAGAACACTGAAGCTTTCTTT.

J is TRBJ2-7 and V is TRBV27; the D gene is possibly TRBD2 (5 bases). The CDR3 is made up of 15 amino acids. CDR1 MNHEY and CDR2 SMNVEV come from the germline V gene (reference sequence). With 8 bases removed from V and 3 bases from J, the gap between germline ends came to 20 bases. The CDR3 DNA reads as TGTGCCAGCTTCCCAAAAGGGTTCGGGAACTACGAGCAGTACTTC. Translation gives CASFPKGFGNYEQYF.

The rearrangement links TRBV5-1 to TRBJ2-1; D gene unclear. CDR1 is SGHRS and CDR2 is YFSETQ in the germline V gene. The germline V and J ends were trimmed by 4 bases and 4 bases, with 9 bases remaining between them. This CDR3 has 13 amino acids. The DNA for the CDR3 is TGCGCCAGCAGCCGCGACACGTACAATGAGCAGTTCTTC. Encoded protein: CASSRDTYNEQFF.

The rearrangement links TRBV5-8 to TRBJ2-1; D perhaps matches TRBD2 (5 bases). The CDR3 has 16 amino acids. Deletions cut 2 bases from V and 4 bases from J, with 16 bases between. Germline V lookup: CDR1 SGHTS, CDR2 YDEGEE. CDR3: CASSFHGKGRYNEQFF. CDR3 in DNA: TGTGCCAGCAGCTTTCACGGGAAGGGAAGGTACAATGAGCAGTTCTTC.

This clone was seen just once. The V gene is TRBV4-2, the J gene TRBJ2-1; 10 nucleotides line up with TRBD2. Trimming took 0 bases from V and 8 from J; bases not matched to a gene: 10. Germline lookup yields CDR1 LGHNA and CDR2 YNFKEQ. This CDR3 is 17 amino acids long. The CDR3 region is CASSQEYGLAGADEQFF. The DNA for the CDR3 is TGTGCCAGCAGCCAAGAGTATGGCCTAGCGGGGGCCGATGAGCAGTTCTTC.

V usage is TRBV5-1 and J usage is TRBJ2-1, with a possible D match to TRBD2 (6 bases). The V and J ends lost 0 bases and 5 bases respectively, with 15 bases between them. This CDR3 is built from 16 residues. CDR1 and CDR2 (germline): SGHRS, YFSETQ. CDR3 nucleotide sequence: TGCGCCAGCAGCTTGGCCGGGCAGGGAGGCAACAATGAGCAGTTCTTC. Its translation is CASSLAGQGGNNEQFF.

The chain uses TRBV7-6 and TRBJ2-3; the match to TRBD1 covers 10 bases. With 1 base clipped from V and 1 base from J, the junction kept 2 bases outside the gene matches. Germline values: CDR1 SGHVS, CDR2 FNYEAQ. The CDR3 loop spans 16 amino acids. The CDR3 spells CASSLVGQGGTDTQYF. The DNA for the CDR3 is TGTGCCAGCAGCTTAGTAGGACAGGGGGGCACAGATACGCAGTATTTT.

CDR3 protein: CASSQDLRGEPGYTF. The CDR3 bases are TGTGCCAGCAGCCAAGATCTCCGAGGAGAACCTGGCTACACCTTC. The chain carries TRBV4-2 and TRBJ1-2; D is ambiguous. The germline gives CDR1 LGHNA, CDR2 YNFKEQ. Trimming took off 0 bases at V and 7 bases at J, with 15 bases between the two ends. The CDR3 runs to 15 residues.

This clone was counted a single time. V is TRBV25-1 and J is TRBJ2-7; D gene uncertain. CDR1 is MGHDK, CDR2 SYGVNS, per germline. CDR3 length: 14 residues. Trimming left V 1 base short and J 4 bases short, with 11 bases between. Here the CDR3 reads CASSELGPGYEQYF. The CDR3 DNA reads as TGTGCCAGCAGTGAATTGGGCCCTGGTTACGAGCAGTACTTC.

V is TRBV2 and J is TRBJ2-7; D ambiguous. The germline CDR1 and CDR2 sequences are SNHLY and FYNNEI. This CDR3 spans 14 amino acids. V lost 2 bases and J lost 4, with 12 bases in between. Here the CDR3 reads CASSETIYGYEQYF. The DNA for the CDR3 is TGTGCCAGCAGTGAAACCATCTACGGGTACGAGCAGTACTTC.

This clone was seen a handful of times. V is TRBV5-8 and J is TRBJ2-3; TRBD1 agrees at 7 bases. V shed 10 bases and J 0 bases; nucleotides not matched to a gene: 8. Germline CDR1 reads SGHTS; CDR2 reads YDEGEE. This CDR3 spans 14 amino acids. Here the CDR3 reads CAGQGDPSTDTQYF. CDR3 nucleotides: TGTGCCGGTCAGGGGGACCCTAGCACAGATACGCAGTATTTT.

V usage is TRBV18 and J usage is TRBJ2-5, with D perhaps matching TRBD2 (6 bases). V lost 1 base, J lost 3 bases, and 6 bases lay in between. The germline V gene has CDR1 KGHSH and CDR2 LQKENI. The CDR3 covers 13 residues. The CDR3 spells CASSPRGEETQYF. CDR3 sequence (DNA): TGTGCCAGCTCACCACGGGGGGAAGAGACCCAGTACTTC.

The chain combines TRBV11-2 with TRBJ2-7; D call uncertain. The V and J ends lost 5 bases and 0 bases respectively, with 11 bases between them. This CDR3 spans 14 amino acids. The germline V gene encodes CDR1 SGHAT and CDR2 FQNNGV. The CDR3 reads CASSPSVLSYEQYF. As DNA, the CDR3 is TGTGCCAGCAGCCCCTCGGTCCTCTCCTACGAGCAGTACTTC. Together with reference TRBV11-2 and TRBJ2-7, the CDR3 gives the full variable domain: EAGVAQSPRYKIIEKRQSVAFWCNPISGHATLYWYQQILGQGPKLLIQFQNNGVVDDSQLPKDRFSAERLKGVDSTLKIQPAKLEDSAVYLCASSPSVLSYEQYFGPGTRLTVT.

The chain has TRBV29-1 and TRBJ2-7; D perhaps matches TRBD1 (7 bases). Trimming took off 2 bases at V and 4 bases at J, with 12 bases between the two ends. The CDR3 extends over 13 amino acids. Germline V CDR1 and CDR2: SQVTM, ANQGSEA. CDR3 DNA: TGCAGCGTTGAACCGACAGGGAGGTACGAGCAGTACTTC. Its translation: CSVEPTGRYEQYF.

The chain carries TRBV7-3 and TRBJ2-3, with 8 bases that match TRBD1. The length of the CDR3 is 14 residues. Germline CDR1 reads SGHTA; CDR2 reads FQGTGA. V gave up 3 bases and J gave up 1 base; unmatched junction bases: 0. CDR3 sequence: CASSLGQGTDTQYF. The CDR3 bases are TGTGCCAGCAGCTTGGGACAGGGCACAGATACGCAGTATTTT.

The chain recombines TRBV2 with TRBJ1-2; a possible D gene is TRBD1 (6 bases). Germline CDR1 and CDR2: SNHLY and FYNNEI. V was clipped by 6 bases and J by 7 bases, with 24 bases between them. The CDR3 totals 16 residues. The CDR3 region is CASSPIGRGGPSGYTF. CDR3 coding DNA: TGTGCCAGCAGCCCCATAGGGCGGGGGGGCCCAAGTGGCTACACCTTC.

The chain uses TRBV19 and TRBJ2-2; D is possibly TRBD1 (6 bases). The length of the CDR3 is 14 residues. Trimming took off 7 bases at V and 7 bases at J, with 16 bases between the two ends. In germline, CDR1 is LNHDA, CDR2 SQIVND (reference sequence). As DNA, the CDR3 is TGTGCCAGTAAGCCGAGACAGGAGAGCGGGGAGCTGTTTTTT. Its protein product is CASKPRQESGELFF.

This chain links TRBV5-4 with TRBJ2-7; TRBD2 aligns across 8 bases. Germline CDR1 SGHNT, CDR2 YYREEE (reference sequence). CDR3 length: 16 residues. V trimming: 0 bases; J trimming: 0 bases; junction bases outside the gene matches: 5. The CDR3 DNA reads TGTGCCAGCAGCTTGGGTTTAGCGGGGAGCTCCTACGAGCAGTACTTC. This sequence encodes CASSLGLAGSSYEQYF.

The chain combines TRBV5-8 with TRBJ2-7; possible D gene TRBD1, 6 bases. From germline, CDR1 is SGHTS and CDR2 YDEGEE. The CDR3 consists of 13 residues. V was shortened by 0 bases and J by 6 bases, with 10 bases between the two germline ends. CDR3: CASSLGTGREQYF. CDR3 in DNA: TGTGCCAGCAGCTTGGGAACAGGGCGCGAGCAGTACTTC.

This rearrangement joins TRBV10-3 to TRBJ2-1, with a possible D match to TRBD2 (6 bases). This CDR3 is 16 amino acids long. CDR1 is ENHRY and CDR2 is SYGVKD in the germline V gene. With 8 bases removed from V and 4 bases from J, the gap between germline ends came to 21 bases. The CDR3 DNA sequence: TGTGCCATCGGAGGGTGGCAGGGCGGGCAATACAATGAGCAGTTCTTC. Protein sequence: CAIGGWQGGQYNEQFF.

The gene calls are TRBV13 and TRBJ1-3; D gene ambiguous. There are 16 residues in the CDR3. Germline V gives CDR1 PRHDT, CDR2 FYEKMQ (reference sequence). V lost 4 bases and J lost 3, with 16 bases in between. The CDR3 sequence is CASSSDREEGGNTIYF. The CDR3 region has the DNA TGTGCCAGCAGCTCCGATCGGGAAGAAGGTGGAAACACCATATATTTT. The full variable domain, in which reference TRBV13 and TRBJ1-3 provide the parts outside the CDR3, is AAGVIQSPRHLIKEKRETATLKCYPIPRHDTVYWYQQGPGQDPQFLISFYEKMQSDKGSIPDRFSAQQFSDYHSELNMSSLELGDSALYFCASSSDREEGGNTIYFGEGSWLTVV.

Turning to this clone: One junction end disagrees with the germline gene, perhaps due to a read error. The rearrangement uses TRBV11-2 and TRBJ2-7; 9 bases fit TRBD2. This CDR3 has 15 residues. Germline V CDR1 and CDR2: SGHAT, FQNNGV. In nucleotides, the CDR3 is TGTGCCAGCAGCTTAGACGGGCGGGGGGGCCAGGTAGGACACTTC. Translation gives CASSLDGRGGQVGHF. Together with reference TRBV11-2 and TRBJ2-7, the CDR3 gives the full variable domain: EAGVAQSPRYKIIEKRQSVAFWCNPISGHATLYWYQQILGQGPKLLIQFQNNGVVDDSQLPKDRFSAERLKGVDSTLKIQPAKLEDSAVYLCASSLDGRGGQVGHFGPGTRLTVT.

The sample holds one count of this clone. For the CDR3, the DNA is TGCGCCAGCAGCCAATGGCCAGGCTCCTACGAGCAGTACTTC. Amino acid sequence: CASSQWPGSYEQYF. V is TRBV5-1 and J is TRBJ2-7; D not certain. CDR1 is SGHRS and CDR2 is YFSETQ in the germline V gene. Trimming cost V 4 bases and J 0 bases, with 11 bases left between them. The CDR3 sequence is 14 residues long.

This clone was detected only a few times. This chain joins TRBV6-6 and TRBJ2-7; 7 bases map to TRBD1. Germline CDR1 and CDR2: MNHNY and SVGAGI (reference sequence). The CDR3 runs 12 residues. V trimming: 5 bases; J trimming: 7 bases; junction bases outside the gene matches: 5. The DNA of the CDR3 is TGTGCCAGCAGTCGGACAGGTCAAGAGCAGTACTTC. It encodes CASSRTGQEQYF.

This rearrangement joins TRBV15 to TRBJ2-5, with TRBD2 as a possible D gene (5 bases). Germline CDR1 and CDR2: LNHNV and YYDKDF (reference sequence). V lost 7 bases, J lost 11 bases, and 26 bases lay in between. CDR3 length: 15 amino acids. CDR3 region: CATIKQTGNPASQYF. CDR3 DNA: TGTGCCACCATCAAACAAACCGGGAACCCAGCCTCGCAGTACTTC.

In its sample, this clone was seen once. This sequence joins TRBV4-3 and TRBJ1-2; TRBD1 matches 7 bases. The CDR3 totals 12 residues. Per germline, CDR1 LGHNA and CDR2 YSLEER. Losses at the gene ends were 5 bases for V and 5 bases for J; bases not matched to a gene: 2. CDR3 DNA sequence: TGCGCCAGCAGCTCACAGGGGTATGGCTACACCTTC. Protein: CASSSQGYGYTF.

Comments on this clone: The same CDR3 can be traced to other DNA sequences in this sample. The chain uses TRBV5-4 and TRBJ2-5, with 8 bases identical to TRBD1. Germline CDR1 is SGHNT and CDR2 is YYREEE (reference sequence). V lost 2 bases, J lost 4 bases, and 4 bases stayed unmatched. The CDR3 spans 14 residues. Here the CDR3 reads CASSFGQGRETQYF. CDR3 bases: TGTGCCAGCAGCTTTGGACAGGGTCGAGAGACCCAGTACTTC.

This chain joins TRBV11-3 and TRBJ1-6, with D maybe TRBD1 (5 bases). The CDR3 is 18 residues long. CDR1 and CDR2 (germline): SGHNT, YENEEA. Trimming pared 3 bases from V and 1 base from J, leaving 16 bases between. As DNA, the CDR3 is TGTGCCAGCAGCTTTGAGGTGGGGGGACTATCCTATAATTCACCCCTCCACTTT. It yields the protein CASSFEVGGLSYNSPLHF.

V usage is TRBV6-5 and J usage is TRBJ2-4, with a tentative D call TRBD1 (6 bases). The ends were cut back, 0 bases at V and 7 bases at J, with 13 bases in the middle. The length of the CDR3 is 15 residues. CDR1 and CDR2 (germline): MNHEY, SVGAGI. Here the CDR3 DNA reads TGTGCCAGCAGTTACTCTGGGGGCGCGGCGAACATTCAGTACTTC. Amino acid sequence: CASSYSGGAANIQYF.

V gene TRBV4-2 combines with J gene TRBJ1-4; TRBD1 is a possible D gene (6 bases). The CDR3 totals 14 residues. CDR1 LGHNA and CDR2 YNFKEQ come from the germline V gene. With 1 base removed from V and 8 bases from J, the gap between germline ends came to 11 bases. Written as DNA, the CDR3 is TGTGCCAGCAGCCAAGGGGGGGGGCGGGAAAAACTGTTTTTT. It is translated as CASSQGGGREKLFF.

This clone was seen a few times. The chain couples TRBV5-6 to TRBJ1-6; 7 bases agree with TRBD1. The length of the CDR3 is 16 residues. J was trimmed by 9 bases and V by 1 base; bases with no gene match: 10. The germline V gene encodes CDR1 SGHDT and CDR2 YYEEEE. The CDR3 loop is CASSLNRGARGSPLHF. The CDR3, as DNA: TGTGCCAGCAGCTTGAACAGGGGCGCCCGGGGTTCACCCCTCCACTTT.